This record covers a single T cell receptor beta chain. With a J-beta primer mix and a sample-barcoded 5' primer, a second PCR ran about 7 to 12 cycles. Each CDR3 protein is one row after TCRdb ran MiXCR on the 5' RACE reads. The data contain roughly 800,000 distinct CDR3 sequences, roughly 50% of them singletons. V was clipped by 7 bases and J by 3 bases; unmatched bases: 12. CDR3 length equals 16 residues. Germline-derived CDR1 and CDR2 are SGHTA and FQGNSA. These data belong to a study of blood T cells in healthy people across ages. Drawing of peripheral blood yielded about 10 milliliters from each donor. Each sample had at least 7 million PBMCs isolated.

This TCR came from a man younger than 45 in good health. The sequenced sample consisted of blood. V is TRBV7-2 and J is TRBJ2-3; 8 bases match TRBD2. The CDR3 region has the DNA TGTGCCAGCAAGAGCGACCGGGGGGGCGGTACAGATACGCAGTATTTT. This codes for CASKSDRGGGTDTQYF.